This T cell receptor beta chain was obtained from a study of response to subunit inactivated influenza vaccine. Findings of the study overall: Each seasonal flu vaccination may recruit only limited new T cells, authors suggested.

MiXCR was run by TCRdb on the RT-PCR reads, yielding one entry per CDR3 protein. The sample has 400,000 to 650,000 distinct CDR3 sequences; 7.2% are singletons. This clonotype was counted ten times or more. What it recognizes is unknown. The receptor was isolated from a man in his fifties or sixties who received an inactivated influenza vaccine. The sequenced sample was PBMCs from blood, obtained around 25 months after vaccination.

Here the CDR3 reads CASSRDRPSHGELFF. CDR3 sequence (DNA): TGCGCCAGCAGCCGGGACAGGCCTTCTCACGGGGAGCTGTTTTTT. The chain employs TRBV5-1 and TRBJ2-2; 8 bases are shared with TRBD1. Looked up from germline, CDR1 is SGHRS and CDR2 is YFSETQ. The CDR3 totals 15 residues. The J segment lost 7 bases and the V segment lost 4 bases, leaving 9 bases of the junction unmatched.